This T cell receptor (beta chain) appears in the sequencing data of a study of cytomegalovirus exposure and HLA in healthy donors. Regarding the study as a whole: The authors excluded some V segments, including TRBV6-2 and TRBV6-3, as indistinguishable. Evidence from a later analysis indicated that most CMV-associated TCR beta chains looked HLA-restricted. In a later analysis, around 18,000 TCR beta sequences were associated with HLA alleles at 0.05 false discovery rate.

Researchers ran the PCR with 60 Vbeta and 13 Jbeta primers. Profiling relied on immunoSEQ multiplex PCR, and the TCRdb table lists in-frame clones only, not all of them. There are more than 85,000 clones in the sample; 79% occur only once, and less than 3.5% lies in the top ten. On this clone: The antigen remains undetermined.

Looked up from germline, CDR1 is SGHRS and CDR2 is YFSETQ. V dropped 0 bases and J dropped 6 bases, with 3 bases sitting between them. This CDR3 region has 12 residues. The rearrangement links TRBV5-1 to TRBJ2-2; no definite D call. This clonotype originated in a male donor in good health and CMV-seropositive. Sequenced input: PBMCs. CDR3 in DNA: TGCGCCAGCAGCTTGGGAGCCGGGGAGCTGTTTTTT. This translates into CASSLGAGELFF.